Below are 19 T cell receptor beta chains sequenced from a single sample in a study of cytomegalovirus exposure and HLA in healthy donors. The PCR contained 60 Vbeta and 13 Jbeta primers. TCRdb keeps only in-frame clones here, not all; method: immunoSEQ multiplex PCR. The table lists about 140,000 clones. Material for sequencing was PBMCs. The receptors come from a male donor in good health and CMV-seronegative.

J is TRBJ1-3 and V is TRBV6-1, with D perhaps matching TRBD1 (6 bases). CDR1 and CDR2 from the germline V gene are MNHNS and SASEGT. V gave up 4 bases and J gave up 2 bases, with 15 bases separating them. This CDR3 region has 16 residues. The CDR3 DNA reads TGTGCCAGCAGTGGCAGGGGCCCTGGAACTGGAAACACCATATATTTT. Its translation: CASSGRGPGTGNTIYF.

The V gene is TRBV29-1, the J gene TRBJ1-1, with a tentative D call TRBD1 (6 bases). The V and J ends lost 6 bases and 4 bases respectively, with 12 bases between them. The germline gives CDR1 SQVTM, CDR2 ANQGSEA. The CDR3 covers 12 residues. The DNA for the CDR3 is TGCAGCGTAACAGGGTGGGGCACTGAAGCTTTCTTT. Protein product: CSVTGWGTEAFF.

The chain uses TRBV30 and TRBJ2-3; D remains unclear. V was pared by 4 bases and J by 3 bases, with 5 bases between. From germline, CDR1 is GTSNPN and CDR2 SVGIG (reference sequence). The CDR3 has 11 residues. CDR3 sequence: CAWTGTDTQYF. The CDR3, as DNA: TGTGCCTGGACAGGTACAGATACGCAGTATTTT.

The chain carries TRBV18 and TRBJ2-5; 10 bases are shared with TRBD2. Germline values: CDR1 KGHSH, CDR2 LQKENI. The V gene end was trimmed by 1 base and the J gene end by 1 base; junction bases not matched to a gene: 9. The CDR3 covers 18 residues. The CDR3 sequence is CASSPLSSAGGPQETQYF. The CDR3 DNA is TGTGCCAGCTCACCACTATCTTCAGCGGGAGGGCCCCAAGAGACCCAGTACTTC.

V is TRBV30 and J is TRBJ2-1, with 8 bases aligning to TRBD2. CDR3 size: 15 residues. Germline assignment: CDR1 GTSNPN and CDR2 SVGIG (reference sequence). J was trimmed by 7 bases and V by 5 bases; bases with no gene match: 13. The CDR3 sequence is CAWSMGNERGNEQFF. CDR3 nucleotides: TGTGCCTGGTCAATGGGGAACGAGCGGGGGAATGAGCAGTTCTTC.

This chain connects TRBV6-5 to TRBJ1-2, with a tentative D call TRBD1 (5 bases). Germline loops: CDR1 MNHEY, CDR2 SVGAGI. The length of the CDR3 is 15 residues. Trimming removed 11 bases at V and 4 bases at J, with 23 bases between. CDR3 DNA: TGTGCCGCCAGCAGTTACGCGGGGGGGACCTATGGCTACACCTTC. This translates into CAASSYAGGTYGYTF.

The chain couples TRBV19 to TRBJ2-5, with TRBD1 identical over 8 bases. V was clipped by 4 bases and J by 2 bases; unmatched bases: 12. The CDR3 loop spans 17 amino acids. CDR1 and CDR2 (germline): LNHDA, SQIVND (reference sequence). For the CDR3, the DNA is TGTGCCAGTAGTACCCCAAGGACAGGGCTTGGGCAAGAGACCCAGTACTTC. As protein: CASSTPRTGLGQETQYF.

Here the CDR3 DNA reads TGTGCCAGCAGTTTTGAATGGGAGAAGGGCGGGCTGTTTTTT. Translating it yields CASSFEWEKGGLFF. The V call is TRBV27, the J call TRBJ2-2; a possible D gene is TRBD2 (5 bases). The CDR3 is 14 residues long. Deletions cut 3 bases from V and 13 bases from J, with 18 bases between. Germline lookup yields CDR1 MNHEY and CDR2 SMNVEV (reference sequence).

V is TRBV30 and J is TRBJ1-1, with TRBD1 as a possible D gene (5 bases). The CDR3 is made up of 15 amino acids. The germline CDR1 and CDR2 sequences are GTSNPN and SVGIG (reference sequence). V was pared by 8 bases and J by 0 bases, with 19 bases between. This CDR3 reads CARDRGIGMNTEAFF. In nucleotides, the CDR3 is TGTGCCCGGGATCGGGGGATTGGAATGAACACTGAAGCTTTCTTT. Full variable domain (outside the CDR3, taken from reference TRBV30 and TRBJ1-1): SQTIHQWPATLVQPVGSPLSLECTVEGTSNPNLYWYRQAAGRGLQLLFYSVGIGQISSEVPQNLSASRPQDRQFILSSKKLLLSDSGFYLCARDRGIGMNTEAFFGQGTRLTVV.

The CDR3 DNA follows: TGCGCCAGCAGCCAAGATGTAACTAGCGGGGGGGAGCAGTTCTTC. Translating gives CASSQDVTSGGEQFF. This chain links TRBV4-3 with TRBJ2-1; TRBD2 matches 12 bases. The trim removed 0 bases at V and 10 bases at J, leaving 4 bases unmatched. The CDR3 has 15 amino acids. Per germline, CDR1 LGHNA and CDR2 YSLEER.

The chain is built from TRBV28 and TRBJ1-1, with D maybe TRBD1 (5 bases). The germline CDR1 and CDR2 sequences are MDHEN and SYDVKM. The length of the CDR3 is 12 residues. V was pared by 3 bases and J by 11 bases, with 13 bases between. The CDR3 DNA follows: TGTGCCAGCAGTTTGCAGGGCGTTAAGGCTTTCTTT. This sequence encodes CASSLQGVKAFF.

CDR3 amino acids: CASSLEDREQQYF. CDR3 bases: TGCGCCAGCAGCTTGGAGGACAGGGAGCAACAGTACTTC. V is TRBV5-1 and J is TRBJ2-7, with TRBD1 identical over 8 bases. This CDR3 has 13 amino acids. The trim removed 0 bases at V and 10 bases at J, leaving 6 bases unmatched. The germline CDR1 and CDR2 sequences are SGHRS and YFSETQ.

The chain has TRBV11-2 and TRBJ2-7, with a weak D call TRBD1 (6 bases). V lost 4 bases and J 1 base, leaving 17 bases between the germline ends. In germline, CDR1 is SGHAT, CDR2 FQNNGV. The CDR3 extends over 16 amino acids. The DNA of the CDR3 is TGTGCCAGCAGCTCTTTTGAAACAGGGCGGTCCTACGAGCAGTACTTC. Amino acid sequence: CASSSFETGRSYEQYF.

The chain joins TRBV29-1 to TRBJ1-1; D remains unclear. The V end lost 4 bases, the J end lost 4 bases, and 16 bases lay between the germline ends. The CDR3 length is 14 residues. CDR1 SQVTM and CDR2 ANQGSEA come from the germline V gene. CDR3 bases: TGCAGCGTTGTCGGCGGGTGGGGTGGCACTGAAGCTTTCTTT. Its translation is CSVVGGWGGTEAFF.

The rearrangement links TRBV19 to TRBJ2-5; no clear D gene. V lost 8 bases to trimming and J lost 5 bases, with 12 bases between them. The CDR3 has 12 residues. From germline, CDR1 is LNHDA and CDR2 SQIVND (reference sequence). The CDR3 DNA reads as TGTGCCAGTCGAGACTCGGAGGAGACCCAGTACTTC. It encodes CASRDSEETQYF.

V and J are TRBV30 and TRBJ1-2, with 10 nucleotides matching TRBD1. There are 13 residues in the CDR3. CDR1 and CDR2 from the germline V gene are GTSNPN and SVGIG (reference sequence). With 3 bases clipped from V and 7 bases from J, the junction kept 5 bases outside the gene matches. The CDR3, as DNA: TGTGCCTGGAGCCTGGGACAGGGGAGTGGCTACACCTTC. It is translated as CAWSLGQGSGYTF.

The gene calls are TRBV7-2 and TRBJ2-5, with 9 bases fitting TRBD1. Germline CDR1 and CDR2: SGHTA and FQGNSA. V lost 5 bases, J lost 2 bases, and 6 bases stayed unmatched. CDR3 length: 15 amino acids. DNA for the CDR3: TGTGCCAGCAGCCAGGGGGGACAGGGACAAGAGACCCAGTACTTC. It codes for CASSQGGQGQETQYF.

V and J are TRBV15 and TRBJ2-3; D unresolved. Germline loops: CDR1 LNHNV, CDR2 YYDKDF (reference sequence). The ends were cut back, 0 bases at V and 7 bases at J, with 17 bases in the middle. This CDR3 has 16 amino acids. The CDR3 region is CATSRDAIERSHTQYF. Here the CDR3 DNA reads TGTGCCACCAGCAGAGATGCAATCGAGCGCTCGCATACGCAGTATTTT.

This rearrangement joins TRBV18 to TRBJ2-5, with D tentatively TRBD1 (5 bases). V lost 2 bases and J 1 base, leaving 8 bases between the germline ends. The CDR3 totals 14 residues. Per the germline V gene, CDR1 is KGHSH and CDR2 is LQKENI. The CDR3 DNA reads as TGTGCCAGCTCACCAGGACATAGCCAAGAGACCCAGTACTTC. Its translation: CASSPGHSQETQYF.